This TCR beta chain was retrieved from a study of long-term antiretroviral therapy in people with HIV (dated 2022 in TCRdb). About the full investigation: The earliest samples were collected approximately a decade before the 2015 WHO recommendation for immediate ART, a period when ART was typically delayed until CD4 counts fell. A retrospective serial study tested whether ART initiation and durable HIV suppression were associated with changes in peripheral blood TRB repertoire composition and diversity. From 30 adults with confirmed HIV infection, the cohort provided approximately 190 cryopreserved PBMC samples, gathered serially across a mean of about six years (range 1-12). Among the 25 to 30 participants with HIV, around ten were female. No cross-contamination during QIAcube processing turned up in test extractions that ran a monoclonal T-cell line alongside 30 to 35 polyclonal samples. What the authors observed across the whole study: The repertoire was dominated across all time points by expanded TRB clones identified before ART initiation, although this dominance was seen to fluctuate and to decrease in many PLHIV after ART. Inferences about post-ART repertoire changes are limited because no data were available on ART adherence, viral resistance or therapy changes. Because pre-ART samples had limited cell numbers, profiling was done on unsorted PBMC rather than on sorted CD4+ and CD8+ T cells. ART initiation was associated with a significant increase in TRB diversity, but diversity stayed significantly below transplant donor controls even after long-term ART. CDR3 length ranges in HIV repertoires were narrower than in controls, and network structure suggested an antigen-experienced repertoire with only a slight naive shift after ART. Limited PBMC availability meant only the TCR beta chain was sequenced, without alpha chain pairing. The samples were dated from about 2004 to 2018, and the ART regimens that were used may be less effective than current ART regimens.

Turning to this clone: Its antigen is currently not known. No base qualities exist here, and no much larger clone lies one base off it.

The CDR1 and CDR2 encoded by the germline V gene are LGHNA and YSLEER. Inclusive of the bounding cysteine and phenylalanine, the CDR3 is 12 residues long. The kept DNA is CDR3 alone, 36 bases in frame from the first base. The trim is 0 bases for V and 4 bases for J, with a gap of 2 bases between the germline ends. The immunoSEQ hsTCRB v3.0 assay was used at survey level resolution to sequence the TRB variable region. The targeted TRB sequencing depth was roughly 35,000-50,000 T-cell genomes per sample. An Illumina MiSeq with a v3 150-cycle kit was used to sequence the pooled TRB libraries. The original pipeline was this. Analysis of repertoires was carried out in R inside a reproducible Nextflow workflow spanning QC, data transformation and analysis. LymphoSeq2, an R package for exploring AIRR-Seq data, was used to implement custom analyses. After excluding a handful of samples that yielded fewer than 5000 total TRB sequences, fewer than 200 HIV repertoires remained for analysis. Of the roughly 180 retained HIV repertoires, about 60 were collected before and about 130 after ART initiation. Repertoires were downsampled to 5000 TRB nucleotide sequences, with summary statistics averaged over 100 downsampling iterations. Only TRB sequences with CDR3 regions of at least seven amino acids were retained for analysis. Two measures captured diversity: a Shannon entropy-derived clonality score and the Gini coefficient. In the repertoire networks, any two of the top 5000 CDR3 amino acid sequences were connected whenever the two sequences differed by an edit distance of one. Antigen specificity groups and MHC restriction were predicted for TRB CDR3 amino acid sequences with GLIPH2. Known CMV, EBV, HIV or tissue antigen associations were flagged by matching CDR3 amino acid sequences against VDJdb and McPAS-TCR. Pre-ART, post-ART and control groups were compared with Wilcoxon signed-rank tests and Holm-Bonferroni correction. This is the immuneACCESS table as TCRdb keeps it, with only in-frame sequences that have V and J called. A part of the clones is gone; compared with another copy, unresolved V genes explain less than half, and the rest is unexplained. V and J calls and clone size come straight from that table; D and trimming were deduced from the DNA. The sample profile shows some 20,000 clones; 84% of them were found once. The ten top clones hold around 4% of the sample.

Inclusion was restricted to participants for whom at least one PBMC sample before ART initiation and at least two post-ART samples were available. All participants with HIV were treated in the United States of America. Before DNA extraction, cryopreserved samples of about 0.95-10 million PBMC were thawed and then washed. At the time of the earliest PBMC sample, participants with HIV were aged between roughly 20 and 55 years. PBMC samples from each participant spanned 1-4 timepoints before ART initiation and 2-8 timepoints after ART initiation, with a median of 7 samples. For every participant, serial HIV viral load, CD4+ T-cell count, ART history and demographic data were obtained. Genomic DNA was extracted from unsorted PBMC with a Qiagen kit on a QIAcube, with processing performed in batches of 12 samples.

The specimen comprised unsorted PBMCs, sampled 5.9 years after starting antiretroviral therapy. Recombination connected TRBV4-3 to TRBJ2-3; no D gene can be assigned with confidence. This TCR came from a man aged 25 to 40 with HIV. The CDR3 corresponds to CASSQDSDTQYF. The bases read TGCGCCAGCAGCCAAGATTCAGATACGCAGTATTTT.